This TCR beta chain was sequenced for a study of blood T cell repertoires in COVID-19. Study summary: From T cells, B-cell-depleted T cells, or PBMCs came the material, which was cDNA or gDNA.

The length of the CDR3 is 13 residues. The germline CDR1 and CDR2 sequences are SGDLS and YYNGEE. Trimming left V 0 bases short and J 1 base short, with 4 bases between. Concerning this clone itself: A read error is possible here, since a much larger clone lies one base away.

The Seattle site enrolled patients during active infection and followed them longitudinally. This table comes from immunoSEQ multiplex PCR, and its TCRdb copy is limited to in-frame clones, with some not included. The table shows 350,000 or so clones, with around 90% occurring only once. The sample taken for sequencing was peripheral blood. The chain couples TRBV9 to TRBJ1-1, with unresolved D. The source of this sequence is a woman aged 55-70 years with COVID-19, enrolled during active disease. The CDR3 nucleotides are TGTGCCAGCAGCGTAGGGGCGAACACTGAAGCTTTCTTT. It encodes CASSVGANTEAFF.